This TCR beta chain was sequenced for a study of early stage breast cancer tumors. Study at large: Of approximately 16 invasive breast tumors, twelve were hormone receptor-positive, HER2-negative. Average read coverage per sample was around 10-fold.

The study, taken as a whole, reports: Commonly generated sequences made up most enriched TCRB sequences shared between patients. Functional markers like CD4, CD8 and FOXP3 were missed in bulk sequencing.

The CDR3 runs 13 residues. The V end was cut by 4 bases, the J end by 4 bases, with 10 bases between. Germline V lookup: CDR1 MNHEY, CDR2 SMNVEV (reference sequence). This clone was seen only a few times. Its matching antigen is unknown. Using immunoSEQ multiplex PCR, the repertoire was profiled, and TCRdb retains in-frame clones only, with some absent. The sample yields about 63,000 clones, 65% to 80% seen once. Sequencing used blood. The chain combines TRBV27 with TRBJ1-2; D gene unclear. The TCR comes from a person aged 30 to 39 with breast cancer. The CDR3 region has the DNA TGTGCCAGCAGTTACCAACAAATCTATGGCTACACCTTC. Translated: CASSYQQIYGYTF.